A single sample is the source of the 16 T cell receptor beta chains below, sequenced in a study of T cell responses to AZD1222 COVID-19 vaccine. Libraries were prepared by immunoSEQ multiplex PCR; TCRdb keeps only in-frame clonotypes and omits some of them. Here the sample spans more than 65,000 clones, around four fifths being singletons. Specimen: peripheral blood, collected 28 days after the second AZD1222 dose. Receptor source: an adult who received the AZD1222 COVID-19 vaccine.

The V gene is TRBV4-1, the J gene TRBJ1-1, with 9 bases identical to TRBD1. The ends lost 3 bases at V and 3 bases at J; junction bases unmatched: 2. Per the germline V gene, CDR1 is MGHRA and CDR2 is YSYEKL. CDR3 length: 14 amino acids. The CDR3 nucleotides are TGCGCCAGCAGCCAGGGACAGGGATACACTGAAGCTTTCTTT. Amino acid sequence: CASSQGQGYTEAFF.

The V gene is TRBV20-1, the J gene TRBJ1-2; D not resolved. V shed 3 bases and J shed 4 bases, with 6 bases lying between them. CDR1 is DFQATT and CDR2 is SNEGSKA in the germline V gene (reference sequence). The CDR3 has 11 amino acids. CDR3 in DNA: TGCAGTGCTAGCCAGGCCTATGGCTACACCTTC. This gives the protein CSASQAYGYTF.

The gene calls are TRBV5-1 and TRBJ1-2, with unresolved D. The CDR3 spans 16 residues. The V gene's germline CDR1 is SGHRS and CDR2 YFSETQ. V was trimmed by 1 base and J by 5 bases, leaving 18 bases between them. CDR3 in amino acids: CASSLMADLRTYGYTF. For the CDR3, the DNA is TGCGCCAGCAGCTTGATGGCGGATCTCCGTACTTATGGCTACACCTTC.

The rearrangement joins TRBV11-3 to TRBJ2-2; maybe TRBD1 (5 bases). The CDR3 is made up of 15 amino acids. CDR1 and CDR2 (germline): SGHNT, YENEEA. V was clipped by 1 base and J by 3 bases, with 9 bases between them. CDR3 nucleotides: TGTGCCAGCAGCTTAGGGGGCCAGTACACCGGGGAGCTGTTTTTT. Its protein product is CASSLGGQYTGELFF.

This chain joins TRBV5-1 and TRBJ1-4; unclear D gene. Germline V CDR1 and CDR2: SGHRS, YFSETQ. The CDR3 sequence is 16 residues long. Between the trimmed V and J ends, which lost 5 bases and 0 bases, there was a span of 14 bases. The CDR3 reads CASRRIRRATNEKLFF. The DNA of the CDR3 is TGCGCCAGCAGGAGGATTCGACGGGCAACTAATGAAAAACTGTTTTTT.

This clone was counted only a few times. The chain links TRBV4-2 to TRBJ2-7, with D hard to call. Germline V gene lookup returns CDR1 LGHNA and CDR2 YNFKEQ. Trimming shortened V by 2 bases and J by 6 bases, and 14 bases separated the two germline ends. This CDR3 has 14 amino acids. The CDR3 region is CASSQNQLRTEQYF. The CDR3 region has the DNA TGTGCCAGCAGCCAAAATCAATTGAGGACCGAGCAGTACTTC.

The gene calls are TRBV5-6 and TRBJ1-1, with D hard to call. CDR1 and CDR2 (germline): SGHDT, YYEEEE. Trimming pared 0 bases from V and 0 bases from J, leaving 15 bases between. This CDR3 is built from 17 residues. The CDR3 spells CASSLGWVRKMNTEAFF. CDR3 nucleotides: TGTGCCAGCAGCTTGGGGTGGGTCAGAAAGATGAACACTGAAGCTTTCTTT.

This clone was observed a handful of times. V gene TRBV7-2 combines with J gene TRBJ1-1; D gene unclear. The CDR3 loop spans 13 amino acids. The ends were cut back, 2 bases at V and 4 bases at J, with 8 bases in the middle. The germline V gene has CDR1 SGHTA and CDR2 FQGNSA. CDR3 coding DNA: TGTGCCAGCAGCTTACAAGGTGGCACTGAAGCTTTCTTT. This translates into CASSLQGGTEAFF.

This chain joins TRBV7-9 and TRBJ1-1, with 9 bases aligning to TRBD1. V lost 4 bases, J lost 4 bases, and 7 bases stayed unmatched. CDR1 is SEHNR and CDR2 is FQNEAQ in the germline V gene (reference sequence). The CDR3 consists of 15 residues. The CDR3: CASSSPDRGITEAFF. The CDR3 DNA reads TGTGCCAGCAGCTCTCCGGACAGGGGAATCACTGAAGCTTTCTTT.

Only a few counts were recorded for this clone. The V call is TRBV5-4, the J call TRBJ2-1; maybe TRBD2 (5 bases). This CDR3 comprises 13 residues. Germline V gives CDR1 SGHNT, CDR2 YYREEE (reference sequence). Trimming took off 2 bases at V and 8 bases at J, with 11 bases between the two ends. This CDR3 is CASSLLVDHEQFF. The CDR3 coding sequence is TGTGCCAGCAGCTTACTAGTTGATCATGAGCAGTTCTTC.

The gene calls are TRBV19 and TRBJ1-5, with 7 bases matching TRBD1. The CDR3 covers 13 residues. The germline gives CDR1 LNHDA, CDR2 SQIVND (reference sequence). Losses at the gene ends were 6 bases for V and 8 bases for J; bases not matched to a gene: 7. The CDR3: CASSYDRVKPQHF. CDR3 DNA: TGTGCCAGTAGCTACGACAGGGTGAAGCCCCAGCATTTT.

The chain links TRBV27 to TRBJ2-1; TRBD2 matches at 10 bases. There are 15 residues in the CDR3. The junction had 7 bases not matched to a gene; V was cut back by 6 bases and J by 5 bases. The germline CDR1 and CDR2 sequences are MNHEY and SMNVEV (reference sequence). CDR3 amino acids: CASRVRTSGHNEQFF. The CDR3 nucleotides read TGTGCCAGCAGAGTCCGGACTAGCGGTCACAATGAGCAGTTCTTC.

CDR3 residues: CSVGRGPGNTIYF. The CDR3 bases are TGCAGCGTTGGCAGGGGGCCTGGAAACACCATATATTTT. The chain joins TRBV29-1 to TRBJ1-3; 8 positions match TRBD1. The V gene's germline CDR1 is SQVTM and CDR2 ANQGSEA. Unmatched junction bases numbered 1, after V lost 4 bases and J lost 2 bases. The CDR3 is 13 amino acids.

This clone showed up just a few times. The chain carries TRBV27 and TRBJ2-1; no firm D call. The V end lost 4 bases, the J end lost 8 bases, and 9 bases lay between the germline ends. Germline assignment: CDR1 MNHEY and CDR2 SMNVEV (reference sequence). The CDR3 sequence is 12 residues long. CDR3 protein: CASSSNNYEQFF. CDR3 nucleotide sequence: TGTGCCAGCAGTTCCAATAATTATGAGCAGTTCTTC.

The chain employs TRBV6-6 and TRBJ2-6, with D tentatively TRBD1 (5 bases). CDR3 size: 13 residues. Trimming stripped 7 bases from V and 12 bases from J, with 16 bases between. Germline V lookup: CDR1 MNHNY, CDR2 SVGAGI (reference sequence). The CDR3 loop reads CASTSTVQGVLTF. The DNA for the CDR3 is TGTGCCAGCACCTCGACGGTCCAGGGCGTCCTGACTTTC.

Written as DNA, the CDR3 is TGTGCCAGTAGTAGCGGGAGCCACAATGAGCAGTTCTTC. Encoded protein: CASSSGSHNEQFF. The chain uses TRBV19 and TRBJ2-1; 7 bases are shared with TRBD2. This CDR3 has 13 residues. J lost 5 bases, V lost 4 bases, and 2 bases had no gene match. CDR1 and CDR2 from the germline V gene are LNHDA and SQIVND (reference sequence).